This TCR beta chain is from a study of blood T cell repertoires in COVID-19. V was clipped by 3 bases and J by 3 bases; unmatched bases: 8. The CDR3 contains 15 residues. The V gene's germline CDR1 is SGHRS and CDR2 YFSETQ. Profiling relied on immunoSEQ multiplex PCR, and the TCRdb table lists in-frame clones only, not all of them. The profile shows around 280,000 clones, roughly 89% of them singletons. This TCR derives from a woman between 40 and 50 years old who had recovered from COVID-19. The sequenced sample was PBMCs or T cells enriched from blood (not recorded which). The chain links TRBV5-1 to TRBJ1-2; 7 bases fit TRBD1. CDR3: CASSSQGSVDYGYTF. The CDR3 DNA reads TGCGCCAGCAGCTCACAGGGGAGCGTAGACTATGGCTACACCTTC.